This TCR beta chain was observed in a study of CD8 T cells in Susac syndrome. Roughly 0.5 to 1 ug RNA was reverse transcribed with random hexamers. TCRdb re-derived calls from the immunoSEQ multiplex PCR reads in MiXCR, one entry per CDR3 protein. The table lists about 49,000 distinct CDR3 sequences, over 85% of them singletons. This CDR3 comprises 14 residues. Trimming left V 7 bases short and J 4 bases short, with 14 bases between. Germline V CDR1 and CDR2: MNHEY, SMNVEV (reference sequence). Specimen: CD8+ T cells from PBMCs. The receptor was isolated from a human donor in good health. The genes are TRBV27 and TRBJ1-5; D is perhaps TRBD1 (6 bases). The CDR3 loop is CASTPPGQNQPQHF. CDR3 coding DNA: TGTGCCAGCACTCCGCCCGGACAGAATCAGCCCCAGCATTTT.